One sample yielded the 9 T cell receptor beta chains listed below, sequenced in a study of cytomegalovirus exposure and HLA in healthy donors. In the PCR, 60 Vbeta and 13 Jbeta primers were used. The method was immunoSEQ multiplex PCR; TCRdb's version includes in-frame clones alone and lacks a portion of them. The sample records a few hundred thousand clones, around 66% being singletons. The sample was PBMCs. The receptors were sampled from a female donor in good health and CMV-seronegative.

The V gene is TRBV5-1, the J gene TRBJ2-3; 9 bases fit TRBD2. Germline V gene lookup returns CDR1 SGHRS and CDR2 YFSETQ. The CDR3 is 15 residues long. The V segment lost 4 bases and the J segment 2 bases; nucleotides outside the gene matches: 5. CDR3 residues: CASSRSGSLTDTQYF. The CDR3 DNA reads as TGCGCCAGCAGCCGTAGCGGGAGCCTCACAGATACGCAGTATTTT.

This chain's CDR3 is CASSLSGNEQFF. For the CDR3, the DNA is TGTGCCAGCAGTCTTAGCGGGAATGAGCAGTTCTTC. The chain employs TRBV6-6 and TRBJ2-1; 7 bases match TRBD2. Germline V CDR1 and CDR2: MNHNY, SVGAGI (reference sequence). With V trimmed by 5 bases and J by 7 bases, 2 bases remained unmatched. The CDR3 sequence is 12 residues long.

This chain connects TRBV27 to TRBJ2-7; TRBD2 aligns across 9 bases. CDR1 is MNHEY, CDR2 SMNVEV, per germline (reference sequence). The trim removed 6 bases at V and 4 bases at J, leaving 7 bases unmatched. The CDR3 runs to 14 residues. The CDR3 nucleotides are TGTGCCAGCAGCTATAGCGGGAGCGGATACGAGCAGTACTTC. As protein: CASSYSGSGYEQYF.

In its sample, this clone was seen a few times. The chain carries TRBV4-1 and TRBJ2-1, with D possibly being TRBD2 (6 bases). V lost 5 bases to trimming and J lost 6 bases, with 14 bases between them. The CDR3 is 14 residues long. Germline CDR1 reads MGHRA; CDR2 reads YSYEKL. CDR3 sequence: CASSSQTRGNEQFF. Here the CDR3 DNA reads TGCGCCAGCAGCTCCCAGACTAGGGGCAATGAGCAGTTCTTC.

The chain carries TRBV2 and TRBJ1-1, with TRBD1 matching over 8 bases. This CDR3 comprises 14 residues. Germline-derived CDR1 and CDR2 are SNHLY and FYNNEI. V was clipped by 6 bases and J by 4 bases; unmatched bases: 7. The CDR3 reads CASRSGGAGTEAFF. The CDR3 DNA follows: TGTGCCAGCAGATCAGGGGGCGCCGGCACTGAAGCTTTCTTT.

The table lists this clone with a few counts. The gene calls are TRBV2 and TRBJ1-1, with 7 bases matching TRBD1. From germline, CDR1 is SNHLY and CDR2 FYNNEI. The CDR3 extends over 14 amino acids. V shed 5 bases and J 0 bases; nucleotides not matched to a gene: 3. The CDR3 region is CASSRQGLNTEAFF. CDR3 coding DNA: TGTGCCAGCAGTCGACAGGGTCTGAACACTGAAGCTTTCTTT.

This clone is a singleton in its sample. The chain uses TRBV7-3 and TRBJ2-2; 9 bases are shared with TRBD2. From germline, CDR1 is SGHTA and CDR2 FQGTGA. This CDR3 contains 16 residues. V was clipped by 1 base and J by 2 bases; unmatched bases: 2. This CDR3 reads CASSLSLAGNTGELFF. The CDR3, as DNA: TGTGCCAGCAGCTTAAGTCTAGCGGGAAACACCGGGGAGCTGTTTTTT.

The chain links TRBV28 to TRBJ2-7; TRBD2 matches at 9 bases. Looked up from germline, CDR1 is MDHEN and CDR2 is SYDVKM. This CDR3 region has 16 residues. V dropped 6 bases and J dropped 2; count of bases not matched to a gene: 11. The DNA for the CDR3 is TGTGCCAGCAGAATGGGGGGAGCGGGAGGCCCCTACGAGCAGTACTTC. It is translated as CASRMGGAGGPYEQYF.

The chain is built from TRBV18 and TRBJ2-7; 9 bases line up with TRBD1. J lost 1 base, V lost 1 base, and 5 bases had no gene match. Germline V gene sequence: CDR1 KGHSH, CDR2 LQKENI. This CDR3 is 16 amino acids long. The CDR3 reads CASSPLYGQGSYEQYF. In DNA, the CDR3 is TGTGCCAGCTCACCACTTTACGGACAGGGGTCCTACGAGCAGTACTTC.